This T cell receptor beta chain was observed in a study of T-cell memory formation after mild COVID-19. Study-wide points: Pre-infection memory carried some responding clones, suggesting that cross-reactive memory joined.

A few counts support this clonotype. Antigen unknown. The TCR alpha and TCR beta cDNA libraries, bearing sample barcodes and UMIs, were generated by 5'RACE using constant-segment primers. TCRdb re-called the 5' RACE reads with MiXCR, one entry per CDR3 protein. The top ten clones hold 25% to 35% of a sample with roughly 110,000 distinct CDR3 sequences, about an eighth of them seen once. Germline V lookup: CDR1 SGHAT, CDR2 FQNNGV. With 5 bases removed from V and 4 bases from J, the gap between germline ends came to 4 bases. The CDR3 extends over 11 amino acids. This rearrangement joins TRBV11-2 to TRBJ2-3; D is unclear. This TCR derives from an adult woman who had mild COVID-19 (a few samples of this study predate the infection). Cell type and time point are not known. Sequences were obtained from PBMCs or a T cell subset sorted from them (not recorded which). CDR3 DNA sequence: TGTGCCAGCAGCCCCGCAGATACGCAGTATTTT. Its translation is CASSPADTQYF. Full variable domain (outside the CDR3, taken from reference TRBV11-2 and TRBJ2-3): EAGVAQSPRYKIIEKRQSVAFWCNPISGHATLYWYQQILGQGPKLLIQFQNNGVVDDSQLPKDRFSAERLKGVDSTLKIQPAKLEDSAVYLCASSPADTQYFGPGTRLTVL.